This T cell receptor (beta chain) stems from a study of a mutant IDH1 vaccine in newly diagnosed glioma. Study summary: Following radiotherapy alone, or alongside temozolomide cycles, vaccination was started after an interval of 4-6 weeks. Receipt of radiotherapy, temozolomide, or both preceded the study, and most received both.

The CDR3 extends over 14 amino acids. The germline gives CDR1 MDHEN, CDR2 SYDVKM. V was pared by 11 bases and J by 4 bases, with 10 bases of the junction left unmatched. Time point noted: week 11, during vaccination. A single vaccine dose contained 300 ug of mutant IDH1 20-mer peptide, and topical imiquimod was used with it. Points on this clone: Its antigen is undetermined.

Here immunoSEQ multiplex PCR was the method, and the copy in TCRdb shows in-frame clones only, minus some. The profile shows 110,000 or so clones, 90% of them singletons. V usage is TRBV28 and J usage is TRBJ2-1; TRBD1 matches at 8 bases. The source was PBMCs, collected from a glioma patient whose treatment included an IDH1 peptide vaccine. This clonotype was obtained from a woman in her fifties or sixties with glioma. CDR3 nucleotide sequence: TGTGCCCCCGGCGCGGACAGGGCATACAATGAGCAGTTCTTC. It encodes CAPGADRAYNEQFF. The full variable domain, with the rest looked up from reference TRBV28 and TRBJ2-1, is DVKVTQSSRYLVKRTGEKVFLECVQDMDHENMFWYRQDPGLGLRLIYFSYDVKMKEKGDIPEGYSVSREKKERFSLILESASTNQTSMYLCAPGADRAYNEQFFGPGTRLTVL.